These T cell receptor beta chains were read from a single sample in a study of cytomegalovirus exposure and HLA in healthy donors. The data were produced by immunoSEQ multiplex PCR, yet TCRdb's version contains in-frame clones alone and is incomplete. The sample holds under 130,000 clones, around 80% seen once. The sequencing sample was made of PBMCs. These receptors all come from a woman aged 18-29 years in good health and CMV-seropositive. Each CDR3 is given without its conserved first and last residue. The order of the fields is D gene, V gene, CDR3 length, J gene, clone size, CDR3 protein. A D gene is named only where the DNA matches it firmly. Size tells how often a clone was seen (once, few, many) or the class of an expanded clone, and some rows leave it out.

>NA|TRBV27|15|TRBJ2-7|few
ASSSYLRLRSSYEQY
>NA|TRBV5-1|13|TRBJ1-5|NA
ASSLEPTGSQPQH
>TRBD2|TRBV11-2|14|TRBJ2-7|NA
ASSLLSGGPSYEQY
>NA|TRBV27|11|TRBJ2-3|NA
ASSSVPRDTQY
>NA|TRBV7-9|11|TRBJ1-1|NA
ASRPIMNTEAF
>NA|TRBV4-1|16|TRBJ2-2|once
ASSQDQSGGAMAGELF
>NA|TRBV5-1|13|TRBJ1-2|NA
ASSSGDLGSYGYT
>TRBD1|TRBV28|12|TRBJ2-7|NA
ASSLGTGGAGQY
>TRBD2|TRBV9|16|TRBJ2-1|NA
ASSVASVGGTSYNEQF
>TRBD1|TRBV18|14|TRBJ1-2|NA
ASSPSGQGLSLGYT
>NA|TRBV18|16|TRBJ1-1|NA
ASSLRSARQVMNTEAF
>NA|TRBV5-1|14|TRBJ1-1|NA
ASSWGTPGMNTEAF
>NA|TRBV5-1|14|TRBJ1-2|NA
ASSLSNPGHIYGYT
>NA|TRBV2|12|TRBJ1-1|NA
ASRPHGGNTEAF
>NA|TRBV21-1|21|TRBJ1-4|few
ASSPPGDRLWAQRDTSGEKLF
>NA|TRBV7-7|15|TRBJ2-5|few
ASSLALIADTQETQY
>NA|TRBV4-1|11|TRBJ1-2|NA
ASSQDRDYGYT
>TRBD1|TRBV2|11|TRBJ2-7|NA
ASTLQGAQEQY
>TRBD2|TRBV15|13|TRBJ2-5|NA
ATSRPGLGWETQY
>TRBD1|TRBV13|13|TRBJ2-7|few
ASSPQGATRDEQY
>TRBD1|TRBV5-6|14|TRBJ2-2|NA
ASSSYRDRDTGELF
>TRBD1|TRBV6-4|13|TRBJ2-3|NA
ASSADRDRTDTQY
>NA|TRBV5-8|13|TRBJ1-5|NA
ASSLWGESNQPQH
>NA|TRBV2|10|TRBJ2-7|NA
ASSFRGFEQY
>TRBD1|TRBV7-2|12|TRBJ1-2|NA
ASSMGTGDYGYT
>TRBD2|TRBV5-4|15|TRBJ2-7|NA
ASSLVLAGAPSYEQY
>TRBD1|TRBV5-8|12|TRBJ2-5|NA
ASSLPGQGLTQY
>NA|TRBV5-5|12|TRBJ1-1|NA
ASSLEHMNTEAF
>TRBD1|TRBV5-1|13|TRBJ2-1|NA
ASSGGTGTYNEQF
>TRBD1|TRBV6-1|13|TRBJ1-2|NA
ASSGQGPINYGYT
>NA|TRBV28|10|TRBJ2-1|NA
ASSLTANEQF
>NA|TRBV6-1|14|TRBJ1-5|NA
ASSVRPGQTDQPQH
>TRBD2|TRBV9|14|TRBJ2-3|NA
ASSVAAGRSTDTQY
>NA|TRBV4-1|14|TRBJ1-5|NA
ASSPPGTQSNQPQH
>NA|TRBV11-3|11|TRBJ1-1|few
ASSLDLVTEAF
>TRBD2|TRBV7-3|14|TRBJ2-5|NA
ASSQTGTTLQETQY
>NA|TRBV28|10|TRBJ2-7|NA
TSKTDSYEQY
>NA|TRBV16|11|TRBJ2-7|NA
ASSQSREVEQY